This TCR beta chain emerged from a study of T-cell reconstitution after alpha-beta-depleted transplantation in children (dated by TCRdb to the mid-2010s). In the study overall: T-cell immune reconstitution after TCRalphabeta/CD19-depleted allogeneic hematopoietic cell transplantation in children was quantitatively tracked in the study by means of TCR repertoire profiling.

This clonotype was detected ten times or more. Its antigen target is currently unknown. Within one base of it there is no much larger clone, and no base qualities were kept. Libraries were made using PCR. TCRdb shows the sequencer as Illumina HiSeq 2500. TCR libraries were prepared with molecular barcoding, using unique molecular identifiers to normalize TCRbeta repertoire quantification. TCRdb applied fastp at Q25 and MiXCR to the public reads, then kept only in-frame beta chains. Identical CDR3 proteins give one entry, which carries the most common genes and DNA. This sample holds approximately 640,000 distinct CDR3 sequences; 15% to 20% were observed only once. Jointly, the top ten make up approximately 1% of the sample. The trim is 4 bases for V and 4 bases for J, with a gap of 9 bases between the germline ends. Based on the germline V gene, the CDR1 and CDR2 sequences are SGHRS and YFSETQ. The CDR3 covers 12 residues, taking in both the cysteine and the phenylalanine. The read is trimmed to its CDR3 DNA, 36 bases read in frame from base 1.

The source of this sequence is a human donor who donated a stem cell graft to a child with acute myeloid leukemia. This sample comprised PBMCs from the stem cell graft donor, obtained from the stem cell graft. This sequence uses TRBV5-1 and TRBJ2-7, with an unclear D gene assignment. The CDR3: CASSPNSYEQYF. Here is the DNA: TGCGCCAGCAGCCCAAACTCTTACGAGCAGTACTTC.